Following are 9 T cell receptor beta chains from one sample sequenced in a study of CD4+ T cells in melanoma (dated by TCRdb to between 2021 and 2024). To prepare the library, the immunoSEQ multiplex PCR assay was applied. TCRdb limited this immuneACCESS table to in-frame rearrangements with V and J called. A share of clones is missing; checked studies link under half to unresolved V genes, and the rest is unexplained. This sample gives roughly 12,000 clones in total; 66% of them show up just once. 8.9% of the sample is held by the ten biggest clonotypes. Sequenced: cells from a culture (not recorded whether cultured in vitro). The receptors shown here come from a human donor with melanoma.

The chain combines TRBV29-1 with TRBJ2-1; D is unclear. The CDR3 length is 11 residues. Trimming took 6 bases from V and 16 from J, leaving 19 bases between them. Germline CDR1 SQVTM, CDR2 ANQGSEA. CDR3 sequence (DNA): TGCAGCGTGGACCCGGGTCCCCGCGGTTTCTTC. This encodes CSVDPGPRGFF.

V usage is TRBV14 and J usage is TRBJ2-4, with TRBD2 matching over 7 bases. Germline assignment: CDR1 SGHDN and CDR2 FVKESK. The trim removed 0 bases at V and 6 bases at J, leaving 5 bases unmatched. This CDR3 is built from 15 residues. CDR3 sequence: CASSQEAGRGNIQYF. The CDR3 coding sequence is TGTGCCAGCAGCCAAGAAGCGGGGAGGGGAAACATTCAGTACTTC.

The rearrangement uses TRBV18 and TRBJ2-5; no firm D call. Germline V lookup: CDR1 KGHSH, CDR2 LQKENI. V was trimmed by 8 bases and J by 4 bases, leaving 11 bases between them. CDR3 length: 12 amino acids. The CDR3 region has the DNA TGTGCCAGCAAATCATCAGCAGAGACCCAGTACTTC. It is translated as CASKSSAETQYF.

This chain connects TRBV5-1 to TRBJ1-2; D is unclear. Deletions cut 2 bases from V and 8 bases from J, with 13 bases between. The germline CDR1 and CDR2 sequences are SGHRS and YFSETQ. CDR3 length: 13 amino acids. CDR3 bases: TGCGCCAGCAGCTTAGACTCAAACGGGGGCTACACCTTC. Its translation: CASSLDSNGGYTF.

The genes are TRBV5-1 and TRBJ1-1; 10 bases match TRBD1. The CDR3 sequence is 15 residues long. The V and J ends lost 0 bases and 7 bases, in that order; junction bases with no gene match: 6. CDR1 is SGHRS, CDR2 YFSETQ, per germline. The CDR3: CASSLVGTGEGEAFF. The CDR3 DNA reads TGCGCCAGCAGCTTGGTTGGGACAGGGGAGGGTGAAGCTTTCTTT.

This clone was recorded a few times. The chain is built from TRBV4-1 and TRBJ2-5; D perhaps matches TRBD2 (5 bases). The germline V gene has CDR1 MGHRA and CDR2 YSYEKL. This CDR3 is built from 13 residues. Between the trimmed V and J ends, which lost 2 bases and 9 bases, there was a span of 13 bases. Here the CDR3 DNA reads TGCGCCAGCAGCCAAAAGGCTAGCATGGCCCAGTACTTC. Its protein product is CASSQKASMAQYF.

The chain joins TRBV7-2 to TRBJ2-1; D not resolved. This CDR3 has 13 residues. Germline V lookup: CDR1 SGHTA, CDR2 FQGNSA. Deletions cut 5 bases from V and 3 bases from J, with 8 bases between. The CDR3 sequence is CASSLNRYNEQFF. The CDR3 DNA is TGTGCCAGCAGCCTCAACCGCTACAATGAGCAGTTCTTC.

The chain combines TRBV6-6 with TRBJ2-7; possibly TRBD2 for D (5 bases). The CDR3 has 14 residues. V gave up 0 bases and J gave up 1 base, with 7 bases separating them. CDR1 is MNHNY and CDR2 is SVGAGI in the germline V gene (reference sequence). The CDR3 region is CASSYSRLSYEQYF. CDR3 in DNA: TGTGCCAGCAGTTACTCGAGACTATCCTACGAGCAGTACTTC.

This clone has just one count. CDR3 DNA sequence: TGTGCCAGCAGCTCAGGGGGCGCCTACAATGAGCAGTTCTTC. As protein: CASSSGGAYNEQFF. This chain links TRBV11-2 with TRBJ2-1, with TRBD1 identical over 8 bases. After removal of 4 bases from V and 2 bases from J, the junction contained 1 base not matched to a gene. Germline assignment: CDR1 SGHAT and CDR2 FQNNGV. CDR3 length: 14 amino acids.